The 30 T cell receptor beta chains given below trace back to one sample, sequenced in a study of T cells in Graves' hyperthyroidism and ophthalmopathy. TCR beta CDR3 region amplification was performed from RNA transcripts. The HTBI primer set drove a first-round RT-PCR of the TCR CDR3. TCRdb reprocessed the multiplex PCR reads with MiXCR, giving one entry per CDR3 protein. Of around 690,000 distinct CDR3 sequences in the sample, about a fifth were seen once. The specimen sequenced was blood. These receptors were collected from a man younger than 45 with Graves' ophthalmopathy.

The rearrangement uses TRBV7-9 and TRBJ2-7; possible D gene TRBD2, 6 bases. This CDR3 is 14 amino acids long. Trimming removed 4 bases at V and 3 bases at J, with 13 bases between. Germline loops: CDR1 SEHNR, CDR2 FQNEAQ (reference sequence). The CDR3, as DNA: TGTGCCAGCAGCTCCCCGTGGAGGGGCTACGAGCAGTACTTC. This sequence encodes CASSSPWRGYEQYF.

This clonotype was observed a few times. A much larger clone differs from this one at a single base, so this may be a read error. The V gene is TRBV30, the J gene TRBJ2-5, with 7 bases identical to TRBD1. Trimming cost V 2 bases and J 5 bases; bases outside gene matches: 5. Germline lookup yields CDR1 GTSNPN and CDR2 SVGIG (reference sequence). CDR3 length equals 13 residues. As DNA, the CDR3 is TGTGCCTGGAGTCGAGGGGGCGCGGAGACCCAGTACTTC. Protein product: CAWSRGGAETQYF.

This clonotype has a count of ten or more. The chain links TRBV20-1 to TRBJ1-5; 7 bases line up with TRBD1. V was pared by 0 bases and J by 6 bases, with 5 bases of the junction left unmatched. CDR3 length equals 14 residues. CDR1 and CDR2 (germline): DFQATT, SNEGSKA (reference sequence). The CDR3: CSAREGQGGQPQHF. CDR3 in DNA: TGCAGTGCTAGAGAAGGGCAGGGGGGTCAGCCCCAGCATTTT.

This chain connects TRBV9 to TRBJ2-1; the D gene is possibly TRBD1 (6 bases). Deletions cut 3 bases from V and 10 bases from J, with 11 bases between. The CDR3 consists of 12 residues. CDR1 is SGDLS and CDR2 is YYNGEE in the germline V gene. CDR3 amino acids: CASSAGVGEQFF. For the CDR3, the DNA is TGTGCCAGCAGCGCAGGGGTCGGGGAGCAGTTCTTC.

This clonotype was counted only a few times. This sequence may be a read error, since a much larger clone differs from it by one base. V is TRBV28 and J is TRBJ2-7; perhaps TRBD1 as D (5 bases). This CDR3 is built from 16 residues. Per the germline V gene, CDR1 is MDHEN and CDR2 is SYDVKM. V was pared by 4 bases and J by 0 bases, with 16 bases between. CDR3 nucleotide sequence: TGTGCCAGCAGTTATGAGGCCAGGGATATCTCCTACGAGCAGTACTTC. It encodes CASSYEARDISYEQYF.

This clonotype was seen more than once but under ten times. The V call is TRBV6-1, the J call TRBJ2-7; D remains ambiguous. The V gene's germline CDR1 is MNHNS and CDR2 SASEGT. V lost 5 bases and J lost 6, with 17 bases in between. The CDR3 has 14 residues. CDR3 DNA: TGTGCCAGCAGTTTTACGCAACTCGACGTCGAGCAGTACTTC. Amino acid sequence: CASSFTQLDVEQYF.

CDR3 sequence: CSARDIGTGPLNTF. The CDR3 coding sequence is TGCAGTGCTAGAGATATCGGGACAGGCCCTCTTAACACCTTC. This chain links TRBV20-1 with TRBJ1-2, with 8 bases aligning to TRBD1. The CDR3 contains 14 residues. V shed 0 bases and J 12 bases; nucleotides not matched to a gene: 12. Germline CDR1 and CDR2: DFQATT and SNEGSKA (reference sequence).

This clonotype occurred a few times. The chain uses TRBV7-9 and TRBJ2-7, with 8 bases that match TRBD1. The CDR3 runs 13 residues. CDR1 and CDR2 (germline): SEHNR, FQNEAQ (reference sequence). Germline trimming cut 3 bases from V and 6 bases from J; bases unmatched to any gene: 4. The CDR3 DNA sequence: TGTGCCAGCAGCTTGCCAGGGGGCCCCGAGCAGTACTTC. Residues: CASSLPGGPEQYF.

The V call is TRBV7-2, the J call TRBJ2-1; D may be TRBD2 (7 bases). The V end lost 5 bases, the J end lost 10 bases, and 18 bases lay between the germline ends. This CDR3 is built from 14 residues. Germline V lookup: CDR1 SGHTA, CDR2 FQGNSA. CDR3 amino acids: CASSPLARGGEQFF. The CDR3 DNA follows: TGTGCCAGCAGCCCCTTGGCCCGCGGGGGCGAGCAGTTCTTC.

There are many counts of this clonotype. The genes are TRBV20-1 and TRBJ2-1; D is undetermined. Germline loops: CDR1 DFQATT, CDR2 SNEGSKA (reference sequence). The CDR3 runs to 10 residues. V shed 3 bases and J shed 6 bases, with 3 bases lying between them. The CDR3 reads CSARRNEQFF. The CDR3 DNA reads as TGCAGTGCTAGGCGCAATGAGCAGTTCTTC.

This clonotype was found a few times. The chain couples TRBV6-2 or TRBV6-3 to TRBJ2-1; D is ambiguous. This CDR3 has 12 residues. V dropped 0 bases and J dropped 8 bases, with 5 bases sitting between them. Germline CDR1 and CDR2: MNHEY and SVGEGT. CDR3 residues: CASSYSEYEQFF. As DNA, the CDR3 is TGTGCCAGCAGTTACTCTGAGTATGAGCAGTTCTTC.

This CDR3 reads CASSLVYGMSYNEQFF. CDR3 coding DNA: TGTGCCAGCAGCTTAGTGTACGGGATGAGTTACAATGAGCAGTTCTTC. The chain links TRBV7-2 to TRBJ2-1, with D possibly matching TRBD2 (5 bases). CDR1 is SGHTA, CDR2 FQGNSA, per germline. This CDR3 spans 16 amino acids. V lost 1 base and J 4 bases, leaving 14 bases between the germline ends.

This clonotype showed up many times. The gene calls are TRBV2 and TRBJ2-1; TRBD2 matches at 14 bases. Germline CDR1 is SNHLY and CDR2 is FYNNEI. The CDR3 spans 18 residues. V gave up 4 bases and J gave up 0 bases; unmatched junction bases: 5. The CDR3: CASSGETSGRGSYNEQFF. The CDR3 bases are TGTGCCAGCAGTGGGGAGACTAGCGGGAGGGGCTCCTACAATGAGCAGTTCTTC.

J is TRBJ2-7 and V is TRBV11-2; the match to TRBD2 covers 10 bases. V was clipped by 5 bases and J by 2 bases; unmatched bases: 6. This CDR3 contains 15 residues. Germline assignment: CDR1 SGHAT and CDR2 FQNNGV. The CDR3 loop reads CASSTRTSGAYEQYF. The CDR3 DNA reads as TGTGCCAGCAGCACTCGGACTAGCGGAGCCTACGAGCAGTACTTC.

This clonotype has only a few counts. The chain employs TRBV10-2 and TRBJ2-7; D call uncertain. The V end was cut by 6 bases, the J end by 2 bases, with 8 bases between. Germline V gene data show CDR1 as WSHSY and CDR2 as SAAADI. The CDR3 is 12 residues long. DNA of the CDR3: TGCGCCAGCAGAGGCATGGCCTACGAGCAGTACTTC. Translation: CASRGMAYEQYF.

At least ten counts were recorded for this clonotype. The V and J genes are TRBV2 and TRBJ2-7; 7 nucleotides line up with TRBD1. After removal of 9 bases from V and 0 bases from J, the junction contained 8 bases not matched to a gene. The germline gives CDR1 SNHLY, CDR2 FYNNEI. The CDR3 extends over 14 amino acids. The CDR3 sequence is CASGTRDSSYEQYF. In DNA, the CDR3 is TGTGCCAGTGGTACCCGGGACAGCTCCTACGAGCAGTACTTC.

The CDR3 is CASRSQGSFNQPQHF. As DNA, the CDR3 is TGTGCCAGCAGATCCCAGGGGTCCTTCAATCAGCCCCAGCATTTT. This chain links TRBV27 with TRBJ1-5, with D perhaps TRBD1 (6 bases). The V end lost 6 bases, the J end lost 3 bases, and 15 bases lay between the germline ends. The CDR3 contains 15 residues. Germline V lookup: CDR1 MNHEY, CDR2 SMNVEV (reference sequence).

This sequence joins TRBV7-2 and TRBJ2-7; D perhaps matches TRBD1 (6 bases). From germline, CDR1 is SGHTA and CDR2 FQGNSA. The CDR3 sequence is 17 residues long. V was trimmed by 5 bases and J by 2 bases, leaving 22 bases between them. This CDR3 is CASSQAIGTHPPYEQYF. The CDR3 DNA is TGTGCCAGCAGCCAAGCAATCGGGACACACCCTCCCTACGAGCAGTACTTC.

This clonotype was seen a few times. The chain carries TRBV20-1 and TRBJ1-2; D ambiguous. The CDR3 is 13 residues long. Trimming removed 3 bases from V and 7 bases from J, with 15 bases in between. Germline CDR1 reads DFQATT; CDR2 reads SNEGSKA (reference sequence). The CDR3 DNA follows: TGCAGTGCTAGTGGTACAGCCTTAGGTGGCTACACCTTC. The encoded protein is CSASGTALGGYTF.

The chain recombines TRBV9 with TRBJ2-7; TRBD1 matches at 7 bases. Germline V gene lookup returns CDR1 SGDLS and CDR2 YYNGEE. V trimming: 4 bases; J trimming: 0 bases; junction bases outside the gene matches: 7. This CDR3 region has 15 residues. Here the CDR3 DNA reads TGTGCCAGCAGCCCCAATCGGGACAGCTCCTACGAGCAGTACTTC. Translated: CASSPNRDSSYEQYF. Drawing the rest from reference TRBV9 and TRBJ2-7, the complete variable domain is DSGVTQTPKHLITATGQRVTLRCSPRSGDLSVYWYQQSLDQGLQFLIQYYNGEERAKGNILERFSAQQFPDLHSELNLSSLELGDSALYFCASSPNRDSSYEQYFGPGTRLTVT.

This clonotype was recorded at least ten times. This sequence joins TRBV6-1 and TRBJ1-5, with D perhaps matching TRBD1 (5 bases). V was clipped by 1 base and J by 6 bases, with 13 bases between them. The germline V gene encodes CDR1 MNHNS and CDR2 SASEGT. CDR3 length: 15 amino acids. The CDR3 region has the DNA TGTGCCAGCAGTGAAGTCTGGGGCGTCAGTCAGCCCCAGCATTTT. Protein sequence: CASSEVWGVSQPQHF.

This clonotype was recorded a few times. The rearrangement joins TRBV28 to TRBJ2-1, with 7 bases that match TRBD2. V was pared by 3 bases and J by 0 bases, with 5 bases of the junction left unmatched. CDR3 size: 16 residues. Germline loops: CDR1 MDHEN, CDR2 SYDVKM. The CDR3 DNA follows: TGTGCCAGCAGTTTCATAGCGGGCAGCTCCTACAATGAGCAGTTCTTC. Residues: CASSFIAGSSYNEQFF.

The DNA for the CDR3 is TGTGCCAGCTCACCTCTCGCGGAACAAGGGTACGACGAGCAGTACTTC. This sequence encodes CASSPLAEQGYDEQYF. This rearrangement joins TRBV18 to TRBJ2-7, with no clear D. V lost 3 bases and J 5 bases, leaving 20 bases between the germline ends. The CDR3 is made up of 16 amino acids. CDR1 is KGHSH and CDR2 is LQKENI in the germline V gene.

This clonotype came up once. The chain carries TRBV20-1 and TRBJ2-7; 13 nucleotides agree with TRBD2. Trimming at V came to 1 base and at J to 5 bases, leaving 5 bases not matched to a gene. The CDR3 is 15 amino acids. Looked up from germline, CDR1 is DFQATT and CDR2 is SNEGSKA (reference sequence). In nucleotides, the CDR3 is TGCAGTGCTAGAGTACTAGCGGGAGGGCTGCACGAGCAGTACTTC. This translates into CSARVLAGGLHEQYF.

This clonotype was seen ten or more times. The CDR3 nucleotides are TGTGCCAGCAGTGAATCAAGGCCGGGACCCTTCTCCTACAATGAGCAGTTCTTC. This encodes CASSESRPGPFSYNEQFF. The gene calls are TRBV6-1 and TRBJ2-1; D is perhaps TRBD1 or TRBD2 (5 bases each). V lost 2 bases and J lost 0, with 17 bases in between. The CDR3 totals 18 residues. Germline V CDR1 and CDR2: MNHNS, SASEGT.

CDR3 sequence: CSARRGIVNEQFF. CDR3 nucleotides: TGCAGTGCTAGAAGGGGTATAGTGAATGAGCAGTTCTTC. This sequence joins TRBV20-1 and TRBJ2-1; D is perhaps TRBD1 (5 bases). The CDR3 runs to 13 residues. CDR1 and CDR2 from the germline V gene are DFQATT and SNEGSKA (reference sequence). V was trimmed by 2 bases and J by 7 bases, leaving 12 bases between them.

This clonotype was detected ten times or more. The chain joins TRBV2 to TRBJ2-1; TRBD1 agrees at 10 bases. Germline V gene data show CDR1 as SNHLY and CDR2 as FYNNEI. This CDR3 spans 16 amino acids. J gave up 6 bases and V 1 base, and 6 bases lay outside the gene matches. The CDR3 bases are TGTGCCAGCAGTGAAGGTGGGACAGGGGAGCGCAATGAGCAGTTCTTC. Translation gives CASSEGGTGERNEQFF.

There are a few counts of this clonotype. The gene calls are TRBV10-3 and TRBJ1-6, with 9 bases matching TRBD1. V shed 4 bases and J 8 bases; nucleotides not matched to a gene: 3. In germline, CDR1 is ENHRY, CDR2 SYGVKD. CDR3 size: 14 residues. The CDR3: CAISGGQGDSPLHF. In nucleotides, the CDR3 is TGTGCCATCAGTGGGGGACAGGGAGATTCACCCCTCCACTTT.

A few counts support this clonotype. The chain uses TRBV30 and TRBJ2-7; D tentatively fits TRBD1 or TRBD2 (6 bases each). This CDR3 is 15 amino acids long. CDR1 is GTSNPN, CDR2 SVGIG, per germline (reference sequence). The germline V and J ends were trimmed by 0 bases and 4 bases, with 16 bases remaining between them. The DNA of the CDR3 is TGTGCCTGGAGTGTACTAGCAGGGGCGGGGTACGAGCAGTACTTC. This encodes CAWSVLAGAGYEQYF.

CDR3: CASSGRDNQPQHF. In DNA form, the CDR3 reads TGTGCCAGCAGTGGCAGGGACAATCAGCCCCAGCATTTT. This sequence joins TRBV27 and TRBJ1-5; D might be TRBD1 (5 bases). This CDR3 has 13 residues. V lost 5 bases to trimming and J lost 3 bases, with 8 bases between them. From germline, CDR1 is MNHEY and CDR2 SMNVEV (reference sequence).